A single sample is the source of the 4 T cell receptor beta chains below, sequenced in a study of cytomegalovirus exposure and HLA in healthy donors. The study ran its PCR with 60 Vbeta and 13 Jbeta primers. Sequencing used immunoSEQ multiplex PCR; TCRdb keeps in-frame clones, though not all of them. The sample contains 200,000 to 250,000 clones, 75% of which appear only once. The sequenced sample consisted of PBMCs. The receptor source for this set is a woman in her twenties or thirties in good health and CMV-seronegative.

This chain uses TRBV6-1 with TRBJ1-5; possibly TRBD1 for D (6 bases). V shed 2 bases and J shed 0 bases, with 14 bases lying between them. CDR1 is MNHNS and CDR2 is SASEGT in the germline V gene. This CDR3 has 17 amino acids. CDR3 residues: CASSESDSRYSNQPQHF. DNA for the CDR3: TGTGCCAGCAGTGAATCGGACAGCCGCTATAGCAATCAGCCCCAGCATTTT.

This chain links TRBV7-8 with TRBJ2-3, with a possible D match to TRBD1 (5 bases). Trimming stripped 5 bases from V and 6 bases from J, with 18 bases between. CDR3 length equals 15 residues. Germline lookup yields CDR1 SGHVS and CDR2 FQNEAQ. CDR3 bases: TGTGCCAGCAGCGGACCAGGGTTCGAATCGGATACGCAGTATTTT. Translating it yields CASSGPGFESDTQYF.

The genes are TRBV19 and TRBJ2-2; D perhaps matches TRBD2 (7 bases). This CDR3 has 15 residues. Germline V CDR1 and CDR2: LNHDA, SQIVND (reference sequence). The V end was cut by 7 bases, the J end by 6 bases, with 18 bases between. The DNA of the CDR3 is TGTGCCAGTAAACCTGAGGGGGGGGTATCCGGGGAGCTGTTTTTT. Translated: CASKPEGGVSGELFF.

V gene TRBV6-5 combines with J gene TRBJ2-7, with D hard to call. The CDR3 consists of 13 residues. The V and J ends lost 5 bases and 1 base respectively, with 9 bases between them. Germline V lookup: CDR1 MNHEY, CDR2 SVGAGI. CDR3 protein: CASSATVSYEQYF. The CDR3 coding sequence is TGTGCCAGCAGTGCAACGGTATCCTACGAGCAGTACTTC.